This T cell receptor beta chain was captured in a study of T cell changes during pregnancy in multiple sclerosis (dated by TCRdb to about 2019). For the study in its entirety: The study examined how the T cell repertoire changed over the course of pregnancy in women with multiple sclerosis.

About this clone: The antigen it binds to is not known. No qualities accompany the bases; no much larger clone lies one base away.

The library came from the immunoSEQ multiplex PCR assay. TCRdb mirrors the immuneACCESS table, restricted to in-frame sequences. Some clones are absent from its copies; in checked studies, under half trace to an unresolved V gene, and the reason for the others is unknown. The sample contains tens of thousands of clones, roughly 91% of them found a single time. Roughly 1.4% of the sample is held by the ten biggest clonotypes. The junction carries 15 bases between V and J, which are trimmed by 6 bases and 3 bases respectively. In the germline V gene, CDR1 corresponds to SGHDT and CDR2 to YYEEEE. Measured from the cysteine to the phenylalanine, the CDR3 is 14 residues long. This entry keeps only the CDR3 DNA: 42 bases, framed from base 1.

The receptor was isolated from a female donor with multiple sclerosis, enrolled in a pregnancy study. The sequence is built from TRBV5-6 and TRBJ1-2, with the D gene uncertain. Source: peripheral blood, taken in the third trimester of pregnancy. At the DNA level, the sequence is TGTGCCAGCACCGCGGGTACAGCCTACTATGGCTACACCTTC. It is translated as CASTAGTAYYGYTF.